A selection of T cell receptor beta chains follows, all from one sample in a study of regulatory T cells in long-lasting Graves disease. TCRdb passed the multiplex PCR reads through MiXCR, listing each CDR3 protein once. Of around 400,000 distinct CDR3 sequences listed, roughly a fifth are singletons. This sample comprised peripheral blood mononuclear cells (PBMCs), obtained when the disease was refractory, from a patient treated with antithyroid drugs. All receptors come from a female donor with Graves disease. The conserved cysteine and the conserved F or W are not part of the CDR3 here. D genes are given only for firm matches. Part of the rows lack a size; the others show once, few, many or a class for expanded clones.

v_call,clone_size,j_call,d_call,cdr3_aa
TRBV10-3,few,TRBJ1-4,.,AISESGKEKLF
TRBV27,many,TRBJ2-7,.,ASRPLGVYEQY
TRBV20-1,few,TRBJ2-1,.,SARALGGISYNEQF
TRBV6-2/TRBV6-3,many,TRBJ2-5,.,ASSYGGMETQY
TRBV6-2/TRBV6-3,few,TRBJ2-6,TRBD2,ASSYSSGSSGANVLT
TRBV27,few,TRBJ1-1,.,ASSLLYRENTEAF
TRBV6-5,.,TRBJ2-7,.,ASSYHHGYEQY
TRBV7-9,few,TRBJ2-2,TRBD2,ASSVLAGGLTGELF
TRBV29-1,many,TRBJ1-4,.,SVKGTNEKLF
TRBV7-9,.,TRBJ2-3,.,ASSLSSATSTDTQY
TRBV20-1,.,TRBJ1-1,.,SARRPGRTEAF
TRBV28,many,TRBJ2-7,.,ASSLRQGSSYEQY
TRBV12-3/TRBV12-4,.,TRBJ2-2,.,ASSLGMWVDTGELF
TRBV7-2,.,TRBJ2-2,.,ASSLGGPYTGELF
TRBV7-3,many,TRBJ2-7,TRBD2,ASSLQTSGIDEQY
TRBV28,many,TRBJ1-1,.,ASSLRWLREASSTEAF
TRBV4-1,.,TRBJ2-4,TRBD2,ASSLDYGRAMAKNIQY